What follows are 21 T cell receptor beta chains derived from one specimen sequenced in a study of cytomegalovirus exposure and HLA in healthy donors. Primers: 60 Vbeta forward and 13 Jbeta reverse. Some clones are missing from TCRdb's copy, which holds only in-frame ones; the method was immunoSEQ multiplex PCR. The sample lists 210,000 or so clones, about 80% occurring once. The sequenced sample consisted of PBMCs. The source is a woman aged 55-70 years in good health and CMV-seropositive.

The chain carries TRBV18 and TRBJ2-3; tentatively, D is TRBD2 (6 bases). The CDR3 totals 17 residues. Trimming stripped 2 bases from V and 1 base from J, with 16 bases between. CDR1 is KGHSH and CDR2 is LQKENI in the germline V gene. CDR3: CASSPFDGGRGTDTQYF. The CDR3 DNA sequence: TGTGCCAGCTCACCATTCGACGGGGGTAGGGGCACAGATACGCAGTATTTT.

The chain combines TRBV19 with TRBJ1-2; weak D call: TRBD1 (5 bases). V was shortened by 8 bases and J by 2 bases, with 12 bases between the two germline ends. This CDR3 has 13 amino acids. The germline V gene has CDR1 LNHDA and CDR2 SQIVND (reference sequence). In DNA, the CDR3 is TGTGCCAGTTCCTTCGGGGGGAACTATGGCTACACCTTC. Protein: CASSFGGNYGYTF. The full variable domain, with the rest looked up from reference TRBV19 and TRBJ1-2, is DGGITQSPKYLFRKEGQNVTLSCEQNLNHDAMYWYRQDPGQGLRLIYYSQIVNDFQKGDIAEGYSVSREKKESFPLTVTSAQKNPTAFYLCASSFGGNYGYTFGSGTRLTVV.

This clone showed up just a few times. This chain connects TRBV30 to TRBJ2-3; tentative D call: TRBD2 (6 bases). The germline V gene has CDR1 GTSNPN and CDR2 SVGIG (reference sequence). V lost 8 bases, J lost 3 bases, and 30 bases lay in between. The CDR3 consists of 18 residues. This chain's CDR3 is CAARYEEGLVGTTDTQYF. The CDR3 bases are TGTGCCGCCAGATACGAGGAGGGCCTCGTGGGGACGACAGATACGCAGTATTTT.

The genes are TRBV29-1 and TRBJ2-1, with D possibly being TRBD2 (6 bases). Germline V gene sequence: CDR1 SQVTM, CDR2 ANQGSEA. CDR3 length equals 15 residues. V was pared by 5 bases and J by 9 bases, with 23 bases between. The CDR3 DNA sequence: TGCAGCGTTAGTGACTCAGGAGGGCCTGGTGGTGAGCAGTTCTTC. It translates to CSVSDSGGPGGEQFF.

The chain couples TRBV7-2 to TRBJ2-6; no definite D call. Germline CDR1 SGHTA, CDR2 FQGNSA. The germline V and J ends were trimmed by 2 bases and 4 bases, with 9 bases remaining between them. The CDR3 has 15 amino acids. The CDR3 loop reads CASSLSQAGANVLTF. Here the CDR3 DNA reads TGTGCCAGCAGCTTAAGTCAGGCCGGGGCCAACGTCCTGACTTTC.

V gene TRBV6-7 combines with J gene TRBJ2-1, with 7 bases fitting TRBD2. TRBV6-7 is annotated as an ORF whose role is uncertain. The CDR3 totals 16 residues. The V and J ends lost 5 bases and 0 bases, in that order; junction bases with no gene match: 7. The CDR3 protein is CASSLPGGSSYNEQFF. DNA of the CDR3: TGTGCCAGCAGTCTGCCCGGGGGGAGCTCCTACAATGAGCAGTTCTTC.

The chain employs TRBV7-6 and TRBJ2-1; D unresolved. The length of the CDR3 is 14 residues. V was cut by 2 bases and J by 0 bases, with 5 bases left in between. Per germline, CDR1 SGHVS and CDR2 FNYEAQ. The CDR3 DNA reads TGTGCCAGCAGCTTATACAGCTCCTACAATGAGCAGTTCTTC. Protein product: CASSLYSSYNEQFF.

The chain has TRBV2 and TRBJ1-6, with D hard to call. The germline CDR1 and CDR2 sequences are SNHLY and FYNNEI. Trimming pared 6 bases from V and 8 bases from J, leaving 14 bases between. The CDR3 covers 14 residues. The CDR3 DNA follows: TGTGCCAGCAGGTGGACTGCAGCAGATTCACCCCTCCACTTT. This codes for CASRWTAADSPLHF.

This chain connects TRBV23-1 to TRBJ2-4, with a possible D match to TRBD1 (6 bases). TRBV23-1 is placed among ORFs of uncertain function. Trimming cost V 0 bases and J 4 bases, with 13 bases left between them. This CDR3 has 16 amino acids. The CDR3: CASSQSQGDRKNIQYF. The CDR3 DNA follows: TGCGCCAGCAGTCAATCACAGGGAGACAGGAAAAACATTCAGTACTTC.

This clone was seen more than once but under ten times. The gene calls are TRBV19 and TRBJ1-1, with D hard to call. Germline V gene sequence: CDR1 LNHDA, CDR2 SQIVND (reference sequence). Trimming cost V 3 bases and J 3 bases, with 8 bases left between them. This CDR3 contains 13 residues. The CDR3 DNA reads as TGTGCCAGTAGTATTACGAGGGACACTGAAGCTTTCTTT. This encodes CASSITRDTEAFF.

The chain links TRBV7-9 to TRBJ1-1; D remains ambiguous. Germline loops: CDR1 SEHNR, CDR2 FQNEAQ (reference sequence). With 2 bases removed from V and 7 bases from J, the gap between germline ends came to 8 bases. The CDR3 spans 12 residues. CDR3 DNA sequence: TGTGCCAGCAGCTTACTGGCAGTTGAAGCTTTCTTT. Its protein is CASSLLAVEAFF.

The chain employs TRBV6-6 and TRBJ2-1; TRBD2 agrees at 12 bases. This CDR3 comprises 16 residues. Trimming at V came to 0 bases and at J to 8 bases, leaving 5 bases not matched to a gene. Germline V gives CDR1 MNHNY, CDR2 SVGAGI (reference sequence). CDR3 DNA: TGTGCCAGCAGTTACTCGAGACTAGCGGGAGTGGATGAGCAGTTCTTC. Encoded protein: CASSYSRLAGVDEQFF.

This chain uses TRBV2 with TRBJ1-3; 7 bases map to TRBD1. This CDR3 has 14 residues. With 5 bases clipped from V and 0 bases from J, the junction kept 1 base outside the gene matches. Germline V gene sequence: CDR1 SNHLY, CDR2 FYNNEI. The CDR3 loop reads CASSTGDSGNTIYF. The CDR3 DNA is TGTGCCAGCAGTACAGGGGACTCTGGAAACACCATATATTTT.

This rearrangement joins TRBV7-9 to TRBJ1-1; D remains unclear. The CDR3 contains 14 residues. V lost 4 bases and J lost 0, with 9 bases in between. CDR1 and CDR2 from the germline V gene are SEHNR and FQNEAQ (reference sequence). The DNA for the CDR3 is TGTGCCAGCAGCTCCGGAGTGATGAACACTGAAGCTTTCTTT. This codes for CASSSGVMNTEAFF. Using reference TRBV7-9 and TRBJ1-1 for the parts outside the CDR3, the full variable domain is DTGVSQNPRHKITKRGQNVTFRCDPISEHNRLYWYRQTLGQGPEFLTYFQNEAQLEKSRLLSDRFSAERPKGSFSTLEIQRTEQGDSAMYLCASSSGVMNTEAFFGQGTRLTVV.

Only one count was recorded for this clone. The genes are TRBV5-1 and TRBJ2-1; 8 positions match TRBD2. CDR1 and CDR2 (germline): SGHRS, YFSETQ. Germline trimming cut 1 base from V and 4 bases from J; bases unmatched to any gene: 1. The CDR3 has 14 residues. The CDR3 loop is CASSLSSGYNEQFF. CDR3 sequence (DNA): TGCGCCAGCAGCTTGTCTAGCGGGTACAATGAGCAGTTCTTC.

The chain joins TRBV4-3 to TRBJ2-3; TRBD2 aligns across 14 bases. The CDR3 has 16 amino acids. Germline V gene sequence: CDR1 LGHNA, CDR2 YSLEER. Trimming cost V 6 bases and J 3 bases; bases outside gene matches: 5. CDR3 in amino acids: CASSRRLAGGTDTQYF. CDR3 bases: TGCGCCAGCAGTCGGCGACTAGCGGGGGGGACAGATACGCAGTATTTT.

As regards this clone: Its ends do not fully match the called genes, so a read error is possible. The chain links TRBV7-9 to TRBJ2-3, with TRBD1 matching over 12 bases. CDR3 size: 16 residues. Germline CDR1 reads SEHNR; CDR2 reads FQNEAQ (reference sequence). CDR3: CSSSLGDRGPSDTQYF. The CDR3 DNA follows: TGTTCCAGCAGCTTAGGGGACAGGGGGCCCTCAGATACGCAGTATTTT.

CDR3 in DNA: TGTGCCAGCAGCCGACTAGCGGGGGCCTACAATGAGCAGTTCTTC. This encodes CASSRLAGAYNEQFF. The chain employs TRBV7-9 and TRBJ2-1; TRBD2 matches 12 bases. Germline V lookup: CDR1 SEHNR, CDR2 FQNEAQ (reference sequence). V lost 5 bases, J lost 2 bases, and 1 base stayed unmatched. CDR3 length equals 15 residues.

V and J are TRBV5-1 and TRBJ2-7; weak D call: TRBD1 (6 bases). V was cut by 2 bases and J by 1 base, with 7 bases left in between. CDR3 length: 13 amino acids. CDR1 and CDR2 (germline): SGHRS, YFSETQ. CDR3 sequence (DNA): TGCGCCAGCAGCTTCACAGGGTCCTACGAGCAGTACTTC. Its protein product is CASSFTGSYEQYF.

The genes are TRBV7-2 and TRBJ1-5; perhaps TRBD1 as D (6 bases). This CDR3 spans 14 amino acids. The ends were cut back, 0 bases at V and 4 bases at J, with 7 bases in the middle. Per germline, CDR1 SGHTA and CDR2 FQGNSA. CDR3 region: CASSLADRNQPQHF. The CDR3 DNA follows: TGTGCCAGCAGCTTAGCTGACAGGAATCAGCCCCAGCATTTT.

This clone was seen a handful of times. This chain joins TRBV7-2 and TRBJ2-7; possibly TRBD1 for D (6 bases). V lost 5 bases and J 3 bases, leaving 14 bases between the germline ends. Germline V lookup: CDR1 SGHTA, CDR2 FQGNSA. CDR3 size: 14 residues. CDR3 bases: TGTGCCAGCAGCCGCACTACAGGGAACTACGAGCAGTACTTC. Its protein product is CASSRTTGNYEQYF.